Included here is one T cell receptor beta chain sequence, with context. What it binds is not known. The entry originates in a study of blood T cells in healthy people across ages. Study-wide findings and caveats: Since the PBMCs were unsorted, naive and antigen-experienced cells could not be conclusively compared. Both naive CD4+ cell counts and diversity were greater in long-lived donors than in aged donors.

The authors ran a second PCR of 7 to 11 cycles using a sample-barcoded 5' primer and a J-beta primer mix. Using its own MiXCR run on the 5' RACE reads, TCRdb lists one record per CDR3 protein. This repertoire shows fewer than 1.5 million distinct CDR3 sequences, roughly 45% found once; its top ten account for approximately 7.9%. The germline gives CDR1 MNHEY, CDR2 SMNVEV (reference sequence). This CDR3 comprises 15 residues. Between the trimmed V and J ends, which lost 1 base and 6 bases, there was a span of 13 bases. This chain uses TRBV27 with TRBJ2-1; a possible D gene is TRBD2 (6 bases). The source is a woman between 18 and 29 years old in good health. The sequenced sample was blood. The CDR3, as DNA: TGTGCCAGCAGTTTATTGGCTCTGGGGGGCAATGAGCAGTTCTTC. Amino acids: CASSLLALGGNEQFF.